Listed here are 27 T cell receptor beta chains from one sample, sequenced in a study of vaccination effects on CD4 cells after COVID-19. Sequencing used immunoSEQ multiplex PCR; TCRdb keeps in-frame clones, though not all of them. The sample carries fewer than 75,000 clones, more than 60% recorded once. No antigen has been assigned to these receptors. The culture ran for around nine days, and then CD4+ T cells were isolated. Participants got two doses of BNT162b2 or mRNA-1273 vaccine. Sequencing was performed on CD4+ T cells from PBMCs cultured without peptide, taken after COVID-19 vaccination. All receptors come from a human donor who received a COVID-19 vaccine.

The gene calls are TRBV3-1 (or the pseudogene TRBV3-2) and TRBJ1-2, with D hard to call. V shed 0 bases and J shed 4 bases, with 3 bases lying between them. Germline V gene sequence: CDR1 LGHDT, CDR2 YNNKEL (reference sequence). This CDR3 spans 12 amino acids. CDR3 sequence (DNA): TGTGCCAGCAGCCAAGACCGCTATGGCTACACCTTC. Protein: CASSQDRYGYTF.

This clone has only a few counts. This chain joins TRBV24-1 and TRBJ2-2; D is perhaps TRBD1 or TRBD2 (5 bases each). This CDR3 is 14 amino acids long. Trimming removed 9 bases from V and 7 bases from J, with 17 bases in between. From germline, CDR1 is KGHDR and CDR2 SFDVKD. CDR3 bases: TGTGCCACCCCTAATCAGGGAGAGAGCGGGGAGCTGTTTTTT. Amino acids: CATPNQGESGELFF.

The rearrangement links TRBV30 to TRBJ1-6; D gene uncertain. With 3 bases removed from V and 11 bases from J, the gap between germline ends came to 11 bases. CDR3 length: 12 residues. CDR1 and CDR2 (germline): GTSNPN, SVGIG (reference sequence). The CDR3 sequence is CAWRTDLTPLHF. The CDR3 nucleotides are TGTGCCTGGAGGACGGATCTTACACCCCTCCACTTT.

This clone was detected only a few times. V gene TRBV10-3 combines with J gene TRBJ1-2; TRBD1 agrees at 7 bases. The length of the CDR3 is 13 residues. The ends lost 6 bases at V and 2 bases at J; junction bases unmatched: 3. Germline V gene sequence: CDR1 ENHRY, CDR2 SYGVKD. The CDR3 protein is CAIRTGTNYGYTF. CDR3 DNA: TGTGCCATCAGGACAGGGACCAACTATGGCTACACCTTC.

The V call is TRBV7-2, the J call TRBJ2-7, with a possible D match to TRBD1 (6 bases). Germline CDR1 reads SGHTA; CDR2 reads FQGNSA. V lost 5 bases and J lost 6, with 14 bases in between. CDR3 length equals 13 residues. CDR3 sequence (DNA): TGTGCCAGCAGCCTAGACAGGATAGGCGAGCAGTACGTC. This gives the protein CASSLDRIGEQYV.

The J gene is TRBJ1-3, the V gene TRBV5-5; D ambiguous. The CDR3 has 15 amino acids. V shed 0 bases and J shed 0 bases, with 7 bases lying between them. CDR1 is SGHKS, CDR2 YYEKEE, per germline (reference sequence). CDR3 sequence reads: CASSLGSFSGNTIYF. The CDR3 coding sequence is TGTGCCAGCAGCTTGGGCAGCTTCTCTGGAAACACCATATATTTT.

V is TRBV4-1 and J is TRBJ2-3, with 10 nucleotides matching TRBD2. Looked up from germline, CDR1 is MGHRA and CDR2 is YSYEKL. The CDR3 spans 16 residues. J was trimmed by 5 bases and V by 2 bases; bases with no gene match: 7. CDR3 in amino acids: CASSQWPSGGVDTQYF. The CDR3 DNA reads as TGCGCCAGCAGCCAATGGCCTAGCGGGGGAGTAGATACGCAGTATTTT.

The V and J genes are TRBV7-9 and TRBJ2-1; 13 bases line up with TRBD2. The CDR3 extends over 17 amino acids. The V segment lost 1 base and the J segment 1 base; nucleotides outside the gene matches: 1. CDR1 is SEHNR and CDR2 is FQNEAQ in the germline V gene (reference sequence). CDR3 amino acids: CASSLGLAGGSYNEQFF. The CDR3 DNA reads as TGTGCCAGCAGCTTAGGACTAGCGGGGGGTTCCTACAATGAGCAGTTCTTC.

The chain uses TRBV19 and TRBJ1-5, with D possibly being TRBD1 (6 bases). V gave up 11 bases and J gave up 7 bases, with 15 bases separating them. CDR1 and CDR2 from the germline V gene are LNHDA and SQIVND (reference sequence). CDR3 length: 12 residues. This CDR3 reads CAGGARRQPQHF. As DNA, the CDR3 is TGTGCCGGGGGGGCCCGGCGGCAGCCCCAGCATTTT.

The V call is TRBV11-2, the J call TRBJ1-2, with 9 bases aligning to TRBD1. The J segment lost 7 bases and the V segment lost 5 bases, leaving 5 bases of the junction unmatched. The CDR3 is made up of 13 amino acids. Germline V CDR1 and CDR2: SGHAT, FQNNGV. This CDR3 is CASSPDRGSGYTF. As DNA, the CDR3 is TGTGCCAGCAGCCCGGACAGGGGAAGTGGCTACACCTTC.

The chain employs TRBV6-1 and TRBJ2-7, with D unresolved. There are 15 residues in the CDR3. Trimming removed 3 bases from V and 5 bases from J, with 17 bases in between. CDR1 MNHNS and CDR2 SASEGT come from the germline V gene. The DNA for the CDR3 is TGTGCCAGCAGTGACGGACGGATCCTTCGGGACGAGCAGTACGTC. Its protein product is CASSDGRILRDEQYV.

Only a few counts were recorded for this clone. J is TRBJ1-2 and V is TRBV4-2; D is undetermined. Germline V lookup: CDR1 LGHNA, CDR2 YNFKEQ. The V gene lost 0 bases and the J gene lost 1 base, with 6 bases spanning the gap. This CDR3 is 14 amino acids long. This CDR3 is CASSQDRNNYGYTF. The CDR3 nucleotides are TGTGCCAGCAGCCAAGACAGGAATAACTATGGCTACACCTTC.

V gene TRBV5-6 combines with J gene TRBJ1-2, with a weak D call TRBD1 (6 bases). The germline gives CDR1 SGHDT, CDR2 YYEEEE. The V end was cut by 0 bases, the J end by 3 bases, with 9 bases between. The CDR3 is 14 amino acids. CDR3 sequence: CASSLDRVHYGYTF. The CDR3 DNA sequence: TGTGCCAGCAGCTTGGACAGGGTCCACTATGGCTACACCTTC.

The chain employs TRBV7-7 and TRBJ1-1, with 10 bases fitting TRBD1. Looked up from germline, CDR1 is SSHAT and CDR2 is FNYEAQ (reference sequence). The CDR3 covers 18 residues. V gave up 3 bases and J gave up 4 bases; unmatched junction bases: 14. As DNA, the CDR3 is TGTGCCAGCAGCTTGAATCCTCGGGACAGGGGTGAAATCACTGAAGCTTTCTTT. Translation gives CASSLNPRDRGEITEAFF.

This clone was seen more than once but under ten times. This sequence joins TRBV21-1 and TRBJ1-5. TRBV21-1 is marked as a pseudogene. This CDR3 is built from 16 residues. The CDR3 reads CASSSSGGAGNQPQHF. The CDR3 region has the DNA TGTGCCAGCAGCAGCTCCGGGGGCGCGGGCAATCAGCCCCAGCATTTT.

V gene TRBV24-1 combines with J gene TRBJ1-1, with 7 positions matching TRBD1. Per germline, CDR1 KGHDR and CDR2 SFDVKD. V was pared by 9 bases and J by 1 base, with 7 bases of the junction left unmatched. This CDR3 comprises 14 residues. CDR3 bases: TGTGCCACCTCGACAGGGCTAGAGAACACTGAAGCTTTCTTT. This encodes CATSTGLENTEAFF.

V and J are TRBV18 and TRBJ1-5; 9 bases fit TRBD1. CDR3 size: 14 residues. The V gene's germline CDR1 is KGHSH and CDR2 LQKENI. V shed 6 bases, J shed 7 bases, and the junction held 7 bases outside the gene matches. CDR3 protein: CASSIGTGKQPQHF. The CDR3 bases are TGTGCCAGCTCGATCGGGACAGGGAAACAGCCCCAGCATTTT. The whole variable domain, remainder taken from reference TRBV18 and TRBJ1-5, is NAGVMQNPRHLVRRRGQEARLRCSPMKGHSHVYWYRQLPEEGLKFMVYLQKENIIDESGMPKERFSAEFPKEGPSILRIQQVVRGDSAAYFCASSIGTGKQPQHFGDGTRLSIL.

The chain has TRBV5-8 and TRBJ1-1, with 12 bases fitting TRBD1. Losses at the gene ends were 7 bases for V and 6 bases for J; bases not matched to a gene: 16. Per the germline V gene, CDR1 is SGHTS and CDR2 is YDEGEE. The CDR3 contains 17 residues. CDR3 protein: CASPSEGDRGHRSEAFF. Here the CDR3 DNA reads TGTGCCAGCCCCAGCGAGGGGGACAGGGGGCACAGGTCTGAAGCTTTCTTT. Full variable domain (remainder filled in from reference TRBV5-8 and TRBJ1-1): EAGVTQSPTHLIKTRGQQATLRCSPISGHTSVYWYQQALGLGLQFLLWYDEGEERNRGNFPPRFSGRQFPNYSSELNVNALELEDSALYLCASPSEGDRGHRSEAFFGQGTRLTVV.

This sequence joins TRBV2 and TRBJ1-1, with D uncertain. V dropped 1 base and J dropped 1 base, with 4 bases sitting between them. The CDR3 has 13 residues. Germline CDR1 SNHLY, CDR2 FYNNEI. CDR3 in DNA: TGTGCCAGCAGTGAAGAGGGGAACACTGAAGCTTTCTTT. Encoded protein: CASSEEGNTEAFF.

J is TRBJ2-1 and V is TRBV4-2, with 8 bases that match TRBD2. The CDR3 is 16 residues long. The germline gives CDR1 LGHNA, CDR2 YNFKEQ. Losses at the gene ends were 0 bases for V and 1 base for J; bases not matched to a gene: 2. For the CDR3, the DNA is TGTGCCAGCAGCCAAGATCGGGGGGGGTCCTACAATGAGCAGTTCTTC. As protein: CASSQDRGGSYNEQFF.

This clone has only a few counts. J is TRBJ2-7 and V is TRBV7-2; 7 nucleotides match TRBD2. The CDR3 extends over 15 amino acids. V shed 4 bases, J shed 3 bases, and the junction held 9 bases outside the gene matches. Germline V CDR1 and CDR2: SGHTA, FQGNSA. The CDR3 sequence: CASSSQSGGYYEQYV. The CDR3 DNA is TGTGCCAGCAGCTCACAATCCGGGGGGTACTACGAGCAGTACGTC.

The chain links TRBV6-5 to TRBJ1-5; D may be TRBD1 (5 bases). This CDR3 comprises 15 residues. Deletions cut 4 bases from V and 5 bases from J, with 15 bases between. Per germline, CDR1 MNHEY and CDR2 SVGAGI. The DNA of the CDR3 is TGTGCCAGCAGTTCCGGGACCCTGCCGGATCAGCCCCAGCATTTT. This encodes CASSSGTLPDQPQHF.

The chain couples TRBV28 to TRBJ1-2, with TRBD1 as a possible D gene (5 bases). Per germline, CDR1 MDHEN and CDR2 SYDVKM. The germline V and J ends were trimmed by 2 bases and 4 bases, with 8 bases remaining between them. The CDR3 loop spans 13 amino acids. DNA of the CDR3: TGTGCCAGCAGTTTAGGGGGATTCTATGGCTACACCTTC. This sequence encodes CASSLGGFYGYTF.

The chain carries TRBV5-1 and TRBJ2-5; unclear D gene. Trimming took 0 bases from V and 5 from J, leaving 17 bases between them. Germline V lookup: CDR1 SGHRS, CDR2 YFSETQ. This CDR3 is built from 16 residues. The CDR3 protein is CASSLVNPTSGETQYF. CDR3 DNA sequence: TGCGCCAGCAGCTTGGTCAACCCCACCTCAGGCGAGACCCAGTACTTC.

The J gene is TRBJ2-5, the V gene TRBV2, with D maybe TRBD2 (7 bases). CDR1 is SNHLY and CDR2 is FYNNEI in the germline V gene. The CDR3 contains 15 residues. V lost 6 bases and J 1 base, leaving 15 bases between the germline ends. CDR3 coding DNA: TGTGCCAGCAGCCCCAGGGGCGGGGGCCAAGAGACCCAGTACTTC. Translated: CASSPRGGGQETQYF.

J is TRBJ1-3 and V is TRBV5-4, with D unclear. Germline V lookup: CDR1 SGHNT, CDR2 YYREEE (reference sequence). V lost 1 base, J lost 4 bases, and 6 bases lay in between. The CDR3 is 13 residues long. The CDR3 region has the DNA TGTGCCAGCAGCTTGTATAACGGAAACACCATATATTTT. It specifies CASSLYNGNTIYF.

This clone was detected a few times. V and J are TRBV7-9 and TRBJ1-2; tentatively, D is TRBD1 (6 bases). Trimming removed 11 bases at V and 2 bases at J, with 21 bases between. This CDR3 comprises 15 residues. Germline CDR1 reads SEHNR; CDR2 reads FQNEAQ (reference sequence). CDR3 nucleotide sequence: TGTGCCGTAGATACCGGGACACAGGGCAACTATGGCTACACCTTC. Amino acids: CAVDTGTQGNYGYTF.